One sample yielded the 24 T cell receptor beta chains listed below, sequenced in a study of quantifying T cell responses using KT2 cells. Looking at the study overall: TCR alpha and beta constant-region primers primed reverse transcription of RNA.

The cDNA 3' end received a ligated oligonucleotide with a UMI. First-round PCR used 3 to 4 cycles and beta primers RC1.1 and RC1.2 covering TRBC1 and TRBC2. Using its own MiXCR run on the UMI-ligation and nested PCR reads, TCRdb lists one record per CDR3 protein. The sample lists tens of thousands of distinct CDR3 sequences, roughly an eighth occurring once. Sequenced: PBMCs spiked with cells of the T cell clone KT2. The receptors come from a human donor.

This chain connects TRBV12-3 or TRBV12-4 to TRBJ1-5, with D possibly matching TRBD1 (6 bases). Trimming cost V 1 base and J 7 bases, with 11 bases left between them. The CDR3 is 14 amino acids. CDR3 bases: TGTGCCAGCAGTTTAGAACGGACAGCGCAGCCCCAGCATTTT. It is translated as CASSLERTAQPQHF.

This clonotype appeared many times. V and J are TRBV7-6 and TRBJ2-7; TRBD2 matches at 9 bases. The ends lost 1 base at V and 2 bases at J; junction bases unmatched: 9. Per germline, CDR1 SGHVS and CDR2 FNYEAQ. The CDR3 has 17 residues. The CDR3 reads CASSLGVAGDLTYEQYF. In DNA, the CDR3 is TGTGCCAGCAGCTTAGGGGTAGCGGGGGACCTGACCTACGAGCAGTACTTC.

V gene TRBV30 combines with J gene TRBJ2-2; D unresolved. The V end lost 1 base, the J end lost 6 bases, and 9 bases lay between the germline ends. Germline V gene sequence: CDR1 GTSNPN, CDR2 SVGIG (reference sequence). CDR3 length: 13 amino acids. The CDR3 protein is CAWSEVRAGELFF. The CDR3 DNA reads TGTGCCTGGAGTGAAGTCCGGGCCGGGGAGCTGTTTTTT.

This clonotype was counted only a few times. The chain combines TRBV24-1 with TRBJ1-1, with D perhaps TRBD1 (5 bases). The CDR3 is made up of 15 amino acids. V shed 9 bases and J shed 3 bases, with 19 bases lying between them. Looked up from germline, CDR1 is KGHDR and CDR2 is SFDVKD. CDR3 bases: TGTGCCACCCCGACAGAGTCGTTATTGTACACTGAAGCTTTCTTT. Protein: CATPTESLLYTEAFF.

This clonotype was recorded at least ten times. The chain has TRBV12-3 or TRBV12-4 and TRBJ1-4; D is ambiguous. This CDR3 region has 13 residues. Trimming removed 3 bases at V and 12 bases at J, with 14 bases between. The CDR3 bases are TGTGCCAGCAGTTTGGGGTGGGGAAGGGAACTGTTTTTT. Protein product: CASSLGWGRELFF.

This chain uses TRBV2 with TRBJ2-5, with 8 bases aligning to TRBD1. This CDR3 spans 14 amino acids. After removal of 2 bases from V and 5 bases from J, the junction contained 4 bases not matched to a gene. Per the germline V gene, CDR1 is SNHLY and CDR2 is FYNNEI. The CDR3 DNA reads as TGTGCCAGCAGTGAAAGATACAGGGGGGAGACCCAGTACTTC. It encodes CASSERYRGETQYF.

The V gene is TRBV7-9, the J gene TRBJ2-3, with TRBD1 as a possible D gene (6 bases). Germline lookup yields CDR1 SEHNR and CDR2 FQNEAQ (reference sequence). Trimming removed 2 bases from V and 3 bases from J, with 12 bases in between. The CDR3 contains 15 residues. CDR3 sequence: CASSLRRTGTDTQYF. CDR3 nucleotides: TGTGCCAGCAGCTTACGTCGTACAGGGACAGATACGCAGTATTTT.

This clonotype has a handful of counts. The J gene is TRBJ1-6, the V gene TRBV5-1; D is ambiguous. With 0 bases removed from V and 10 bases from J, the gap between germline ends came to 2 bases. This CDR3 spans 11 amino acids. Germline V gene lookup returns CDR1 SGHRS and CDR2 YFSETQ. The CDR3 protein is CASSLVSPLHF. The CDR3, as DNA: TGCGCCAGCAGCTTGGTCTCACCCCTCCACTTT.

This clonotype appeared once. This chain connects TRBV6-2 or TRBV6-3 to TRBJ1-6, with TRBD1 matching 9 bases. The V gene end was trimmed by 6 bases and the J gene end by 7 bases; junction bases not matched to a gene: 7. CDR1 MNHEY and CDR2 SVGEGT come from the germline V gene. The CDR3 covers 15 residues. CDR3 sequence: CASSPGTGRNSPLHF. CDR3 bases: TGTGCCAGCAGCCCCGGGACAGGGAGGAATTCACCCCTCCACTTT.

This clonotype was observed once. The CDR3 bases are TGTGCCAGCAGTGAATTCCTCCGGACAGGGAAGGATTCACCCCTCCACTTT. The encoded protein is CASSEFLRTGKDSPLHF. The chain recombines TRBV6-1 with TRBJ1-6, with 8 nucleotides matching TRBD1. Per germline, CDR1 MNHNS and CDR2 SASEGT. Losses at the gene ends were 2 bases for V and 8 bases for J; bases not matched to a gene: 11. The CDR3 extends over 17 amino acids.

The chain joins TRBV15 to TRBJ1-2, with TRBD1 matching 11 bases. Germline assignment: CDR1 LNHNV and CDR2 YYDKDF (reference sequence). The CDR3 sequence is 16 residues long. J was trimmed by 4 bases and V by 2 bases; bases with no gene match: 6. This chain's CDR3 is CATSRSRTGGIYGYTF. Written as DNA, the CDR3 is TGTGCCACCAGCAGATCAAGGACAGGGGGCATCTATGGCTACACCTTC. The full variable domain, in which reference TRBV15 and TRBJ1-2 provide the parts outside the CDR3, is DAMVIQNPRYQVTQFGKPVTLSCSQTLNHNVMYWYQQKSSQAPKLLFHYYDKDFNNEADTPDNFQSRRPNTSFCFLDIRSPGLGDTAMYLCATSRSRTGGIYGYTFGSGTRLTVV.

The V call is TRBV6-6, the J call TRBJ2-3; TRBD2 matches 11 bases. The CDR3 is 16 amino acids. V lost 2 bases and J lost 3; bases outside the gene matches: 4. Germline CDR1 reads MNHNY; CDR2 reads SVGAGI (reference sequence). CDR3 nucleotide sequence: TGTGCCAGCAGTTACCCGACTAGCGGGAATACAGATACGCAGTATTTT. Translating it yields CASSYPTSGNTDTQYF.

This chain uses TRBV12-3 or TRBV12-4 with TRBJ2-1, with a possible D match to TRBD1 (5 bases). The germline V and J ends were trimmed by 3 bases and 6 bases, with 12 bases remaining between them. This CDR3 is 14 amino acids long. The CDR3 nucleotides read TGTGCCAGCAGTTTCCTCAGGGAATCCAATGAGCAGTTCTTC. Protein product: CASSFLRESNEQFF.

The chain couples TRBV3-1 to TRBJ2-1, with D possibly TRBD2 on 6 matching bases. Germline V gene data show CDR1 as LGHDT and CDR2 as YNNKEL (reference sequence). V lost 4 bases, J lost 2 bases, and 12 bases lay in between. The length of the CDR3 is 15 residues. The CDR3 coding sequence is TGTGCCAGCAGCCTGAGGGACTCCGCCTACAATGAGCAGTTCTTC. Translating gives CASSLRDSAYNEQFF.

This clonotype was recorded at least ten times. V usage is TRBV6-2 or TRBV6-3 and J usage is TRBJ2-1; 8 nucleotides agree with TRBD1. The CDR3 covers 18 residues. V gave up 2 bases and J gave up 4 bases; unmatched junction bases: 13. CDR1 and CDR2 (germline): MNHEY, SVGEGT. The CDR3 DNA reads as TGTGCCAGCAGTTACCTCCTCCGACAGGGGTCGGGGTACAATGAGCAGTTCTTC. Protein product: CASSYLLRQGSGYNEQFF.

The chain joins TRBV9 to TRBJ2-1, with unresolved D. The germline gives CDR1 SGDLS, CDR2 YYNGEE. Trimming stripped 4 bases from V and 4 bases from J, with 18 bases between. The CDR3 is 16 residues long. The CDR3 spells CASSPPPAPPYNEQFF. DNA of the CDR3: TGTGCCAGCAGCCCTCCCCCCGCCCCACCTTACAATGAGCAGTTCTTC. The whole variable domain, remainder taken from reference TRBV9 and TRBJ2-1, is DSGVTQTPKHLITATGQRVTLRCSPRSGDLSVYWYQQSLDQGLQFLIQYYNGEERAKGNILERFSAQQFPDLHSELNLSSLELGDSALYFCASSPPPAPPYNEQFFGPGTRLTVL.

The J gene is TRBJ2-7, the V gene TRBV5-5; D is perhaps TRBD1 (5 bases). Looked up from germline, CDR1 is SGHKS and CDR2 is YYEKEE (reference sequence). The CDR3 covers 12 residues. Trimming took off 3 bases at V and 3 bases at J, with 7 bases between the two ends. The CDR3 loop is CASSSQGYEQYF. CDR3 nucleotides: TGTGCCAGCAGCTCCCAGGGCTACGAGCAGTACTTC.

J is TRBJ1-1 and V is TRBV11-3; D remains unclear. The CDR3 is 16 amino acids. Germline V lookup: CDR1 SGHNT, CDR2 YENEEA. With 8 bases removed from V and 1 base from J, the gap between germline ends came to 20 bases. The CDR3, as DNA: TGTGCCAGCCATCTTACTGTACCCAAGTCGAACACTGAAGCTTTCTTT. It specifies CASHLTVPKSNTEAFF.

This clonotype showed up many times. The chain couples TRBV6-1 to TRBJ1-6; D might be TRBD1 (6 bases). This CDR3 region has 15 residues. With 4 bases removed from V and 6 bases from J, the gap between germline ends came to 13 bases. CDR1 is MNHNS and CDR2 is SASEGT in the germline V gene. CDR3 protein: CASSGQDGGNSPLHF. The CDR3 DNA reads TGTGCCAGCAGTGGACAGGACGGTGGTAATTCACCCCTCCACTTT.

The chain combines TRBV5-1 with TRBJ2-5; D may be TRBD2 (5 bases). With 5 bases removed from V and 10 bases from J, the gap between germline ends came to 24 bases. CDR3 length: 15 residues. Germline assignment: CDR1 SGHRS and CDR2 YFSETQ. This CDR3 is CASSLAYTGRDGQYF. Here the CDR3 DNA reads TGCGCCAGCAGTCTCGCGTATACCGGCCGGGATGGCCAGTACTTC.

V is TRBV21-1 and J is TRBJ1-1; no check of the table's D call, TRBD1, against the DNA was made. TRBV21-1 counts as a pseudogene. CDR3 length: 14 residues. CDR3 DNA: TGTGCCAGCAGCAAATCGGGGGGACCAAGGGTAGCTTTCTTT. Translated: CASSKSGGPRVAFF.

A few counts support this clonotype. J is TRBJ2-5 and V is TRBV20-1; D unresolved. V lost 1 base and J lost 5, with 5 bases in between. CDR3 length: 11 amino acids. CDR1 and CDR2 (germline): DFQATT, SNEGSKA (reference sequence). The CDR3 reads CSARVGETQYF. The CDR3 region has the DNA TGCAGTGCTAGAGTTGGGGAGACCCAGTACTTC.

This clonotype was seen ten or more times. The rearrangement links TRBV9 to TRBJ2-1; 9 bases match TRBD1. Looked up from germline, CDR1 is SGDLS and CDR2 is YYNGEE. The V and J ends lost 0 bases and 8 bases, in that order; junction bases with no gene match: 9. The CDR3 is 16 residues long. CDR3 sequence: CASSVAAGTGSDEQFF. CDR3 bases: TGTGCCAGCAGCGTAGCTGCGGGGACAGGGTCCGATGAGCAGTTCTTC.

This clonotype occurred many times. V and J are TRBV29-1 and TRBJ2-2; D perhaps matches TRBD2 (6 bases). The germline V and J ends were trimmed by 3 bases and 0 bases, with 14 bases remaining between them. This CDR3 is built from 16 residues. CDR1 is SQVTM and CDR2 is ANQGSEA in the germline V gene. This CDR3 reads CSVELASASNTGELFF. The CDR3 nucleotides are TGCAGCGTTGAGCTGGCTAGCGCTTCGAACACCGGGGAGCTGTTTTTT.